This T cell receptor beta chain comes out of a study of blood T cells in healthy people across ages. This clonotype came up a few times. Its antigen is unknown. Study-wide findings and caveats: The recorded TCR beta diversity per million T cells decreased in a roughly linear manner with age.

A second roughly 6 to 12 cycle PCR used barcoded and J-beta primers. TCRdb re-derived calls from the 5' RACE reads in MiXCR, one entry per CDR3 protein. The data show 540,000 or so distinct CDR3 sequences, roughly 48% seen once. Trimming cost V 4 bases and J 5 bases, with 14 bases left between them. Germline V gene data show CDR1 as SQVTM and CDR2 as ANQGSEA. This CDR3 is built from 13 residues. The rearrangement uses TRBV29-1 and TRBJ1-2; D perhaps matches TRBD1 (5 bases). This TCR came from a man aged 80 or over in good health. The specimen sequenced was blood. CDR3 protein: CSVAGRASYGYTF. CDR3 sequence (DNA): TGCAGCGTTGCTGGCAGGGCCAGTTATGGCTACACCTTC.